A single sample gave rise to the 18 T cell receptor beta chains below, sequenced in a study of shared clonotypes between healthy human individuals. The assay was immunoSEQ multiplex PCR, and TCRdb's table has in-frame clones only and misses some. The sample includes approximately 940,000 clones, around three quarters of them seen just once. Sequencing was performed on memory CD4+ T cells sorted from blood. Subset described: CD45RA-negative fraction. These receptors were obtained from a man aged 18-30 years in good health.

This chain links TRBV7-8 with TRBJ2-5; D is uncertain. V lost 3 bases and J 7 bases, leaving 15 bases between the germline ends. Germline-derived CDR1 and CDR2 are SGHVS and FQNEAQ. This CDR3 is 14 amino acids long. Here the CDR3 reads CASSFRTEPRTQYF. The CDR3 coding sequence is TGTGCCAGCAGCTTCCGGACGGAGCCACGGACCCAGTACTTC.

The rearrangement links TRBV5-1 to TRBJ2-5, with D possibly called TRBD1 or TRBD2 (5 bases each). The CDR3 is 14 amino acids. Germline V lookup: CDR1 SGHRS, CDR2 YFSETQ. Trimming took 4 bases from V and 8 from J, leaving 18 bases between them. The CDR3 region is CASSRGADQGTQYF. In nucleotides, the CDR3 is TGCGCCAGCAGCCGGGGAGCGGACCAGGGAACCCAGTACTTC.

This clone was seen more than once but under ten times. V and J are TRBV18 and TRBJ1-1; perhaps TRBD1 as D (5 bases). CDR1 and CDR2 (germline): KGHSH, LQKENI. CDR3 length: 14 amino acids. The V gene lost 3 bases and the J gene lost 0 bases, with 8 bases spanning the gap. CDR3 in amino acids: CASSPGRMNTEAFF. Here the CDR3 DNA reads TGTGCCAGCTCACCGGGACGGATGAACACTGAAGCTTTCTTT.

The chain has TRBV6-1 and TRBJ2-7, with no clear D. The V end lost 10 bases, the J end lost 5 bases, and 12 bases lay between the germline ends. Per the germline V gene, CDR1 is MNHNS and CDR2 is SASEGT. The CDR3 is 11 residues long. This CDR3 reads CATAELHEQYF. Written as DNA, the CDR3 is TGTGCCACCGCCGAACTCCACGAGCAGTACTTC.

This clone came up once. This chain links TRBV11-2 with TRBJ2-3, with TRBD2 matching 9 bases. CDR1 and CDR2 (germline): SGHAT, FQNNGV. The V and J ends lost 5 bases and 2 bases, in that order; junction bases with no gene match: 2. The CDR3 totals 14 residues. DNA of the CDR3: TGTGCCAGCAGCAAGCGGGGGGACACAGATACGCAGTATTTT. Its protein is CASSKRGDTDTQYF.

This chain connects TRBV7-2 to TRBJ2-5; D remains ambiguous. V dropped 2 bases and J dropped 1 base, with 5 bases sitting between them. CDR1 and CDR2 (germline): SGHTA, FQGNSA. The CDR3 runs 13 residues. The CDR3 DNA reads TGTGCCAGCAGCTTAAATATCCAAGAGACCCAGTACTTC. Protein sequence: CASSLNIQETQYF.

This clone occurred a few times. The chain couples TRBV7-9 to TRBJ2-1, with TRBD2 matching over 10 bases. Per germline, CDR1 SEHNR and CDR2 FQNEAQ (reference sequence). The CDR3 runs to 15 residues. V shed 2 bases and J 6 bases; nucleotides not matched to a gene: 4. Here the CDR3 DNA reads TGTGCCAGCAGCTTAAGGACTAGCGGAGCCAATGAGCAGTTCTTC. It encodes CASSLRTSGANEQFF.

This rearrangement joins TRBV5-1 to TRBJ1-1; tentatively, D is TRBD1 (5 bases). Trimming took off 3 bases at V and 5 bases at J, with 14 bases between the two ends. Germline lookup yields CDR1 SGHRS and CDR2 YFSETQ. This CDR3 is 14 amino acids long. Here the CDR3 DNA reads TGCGCCAGCAGCTACCTGACGGGGGGGACTGAAGCTTTCTTT. Translating it yields CASSYLTGGTEAFF.

The chain uses TRBV5-1 and TRBJ2-3, with a weak D call TRBD1 (6 bases). The CDR3 is 16 amino acids. With 3 bases removed from V and 2 bases from J, the gap between germline ends came to 16 bases. The germline V gene encodes CDR1 SGHRS and CDR2 YFSETQ. CDR3 sequence reads: CASSSPSGHSTDTQYF. CDR3 sequence (DNA): TGCGCCAGCAGCTCACCCTCGGGACACTCCACAGATACGCAGTATTTT.

The rearrangement uses TRBV6-5 and TRBJ2-5; no definite D call. CDR3 length: 12 amino acids. Per germline, CDR1 MNHEY and CDR2 SVGAGI. V lost 6 bases and J 7 bases, leaving 12 bases between the germline ends. The DNA of the CDR3 is TGTGCCAGCAGATCCACTAAAGGGACCCAGTACTTC. Encoded protein: CASRSTKGTQYF.

V is TRBV19 and J is TRBJ2-1; 7 bases match TRBD2. The CDR3 is made up of 14 amino acids. The germline gives CDR1 LNHDA, CDR2 SQIVND (reference sequence). J lost 5 bases, V lost 2 bases, and 3 bases had no gene match. The CDR3 DNA reads TGTGCCAGTAGTATAAGGACTAGACACAATGAGCAGTTCTTC. Translation: CASSIRTRHNEQFF.

This chain joins TRBV30 and TRBJ2-1; 8 bases fit TRBD2. Losses at the gene ends were 4 bases for V and 5 bases for J; bases not matched to a gene: 7. The CDR3 runs to 14 residues. Germline V gene data show CDR1 as GTSNPN and CDR2 as SVGIG (reference sequence). The CDR3 sequence: CAWKGSGANNEQFF. For the CDR3, the DNA is TGTGCCTGGAAAGGTAGCGGGGCCAACAATGAGCAGTTCTTC. Drawing the rest from reference TRBV30 and TRBJ2-1, the complete variable domain is SQTIHQWPATLVQPVGSPLSLECTVEGTSNPNLYWYRQAAGRGLQLLFYSVGIGQISSEVPQNLSASRPQDRQFILSSKKLLLSDSGFYLCAWKGSGANNEQFFGPGTRLTVL.

This rearrangement joins TRBV4-2 to TRBJ2-5, with 11 positions matching TRBD2. Per the germline V gene, CDR1 is LGHNA and CDR2 is YNFKEQ. Germline trimming cut 3 bases from V and 5 bases from J; bases unmatched to any gene: 8. CDR3 length equals 16 residues. For the CDR3, the DNA is TGTGCCAGCAGCCAGAACCCGGGACTAGCGGTGGAGACCCAGTACTTC. Encoded protein: CASSQNPGLAVETQYF.

The sample holds a few counts of this clone. The chain employs TRBV28 and TRBJ2-7, with D perhaps assigned TRBD1 or TRBD2 (5 bases each). Deletions cut 7 bases from V and 1 base from J, with 23 bases between. CDR3 length equals 17 residues. The V gene's germline CDR1 is MDHEN and CDR2 SYDVKM. The CDR3 is CASKGSVRDGSSYEQYF. CDR3 nucleotides: TGTGCCAGCAAGGGTTCAGTTCGGGACGGGTCATCCTACGAGCAGTACTTC. The variable domain in full, with the rest retrieved from reference TRBV28 and TRBJ2-7, is DVKVTQSSRYLVKRTGEKVFLECVQDMDHENMFWYRQDPGLGLRLIYFSYDVKMKEKGDIPEGYSVSREKKERFSLILESASTNQTSMYLCASKGSVRDGSSYEQYFGPGTRLTVT.

The V and J genes are TRBV4-3 and TRBJ1-2, with D unresolved. Germline V gene lookup returns CDR1 LGHNA and CDR2 YSLEER. Trimming took off 4 bases at V and 8 bases at J, with 14 bases between the two ends. This CDR3 is 13 amino acids long. This chain's CDR3 is CASSLVRSGGYTF. The DNA for the CDR3 is TGCGCCAGCAGCCTAGTTAGGTCGGGGGGCTACACCTTC.

V usage is TRBV6-6 and J usage is TRBJ1-2; D is unclear. Deletions cut 11 bases from V and 8 bases from J, with 12 bases between. The CDR3 consists of 10 residues. CDR1 MNHNY and CDR2 SVGAGI come from the germline V gene (reference sequence). The CDR3 region has the DNA TGTGCCGCAGAACGGGGAGGCTACACCTTC. This gives the protein CAAERGGYTF.

V is TRBV30 and J is TRBJ1-3; D is unresolved. The CDR3 has 13 residues. The germline gives CDR1 GTSNPN, CDR2 SVGIG (reference sequence). V lost 1 base and J 4 bases, leaving 8 bases between the germline ends. The CDR3 loop is CAWSGGVGNTIYF. DNA for the CDR3: TGTGCCTGGAGTGGAGGTGTAGGAAACACCATATATTTT.

The J gene is TRBJ2-7, the V gene TRBV5-6, with a possible D match to TRBD2 (6 bases). Germline assignment: CDR1 SGHDT and CDR2 YYEEEE. The CDR3 runs to 15 residues. The V end was cut by 1 base, the J end by 2 bases, with 13 bases between. The CDR3 sequence: CASSLYGPGAYEQYF. In DNA form, the CDR3 reads TGTGCCAGCAGCTTGTACGGTCCGGGGGCCTACGAGCAGTACTTC.